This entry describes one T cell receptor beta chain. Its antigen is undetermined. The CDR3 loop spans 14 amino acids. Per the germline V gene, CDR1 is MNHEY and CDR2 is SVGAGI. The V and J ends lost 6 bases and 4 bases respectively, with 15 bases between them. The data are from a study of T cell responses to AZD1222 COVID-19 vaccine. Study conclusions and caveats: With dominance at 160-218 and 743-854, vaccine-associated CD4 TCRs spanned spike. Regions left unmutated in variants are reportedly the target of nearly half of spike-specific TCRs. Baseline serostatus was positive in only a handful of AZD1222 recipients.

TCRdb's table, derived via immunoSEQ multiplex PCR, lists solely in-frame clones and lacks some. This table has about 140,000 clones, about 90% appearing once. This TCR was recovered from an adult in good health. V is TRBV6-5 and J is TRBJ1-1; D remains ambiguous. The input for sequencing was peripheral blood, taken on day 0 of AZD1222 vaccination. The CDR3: CASRPRSLGTEAFF. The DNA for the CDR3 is TGTGCCAGCAGACCCAGGAGCCTAGGCACTGAAGCTTTCTTT.